Here is one TCR beta chain with its context. The antigen is not known. The PCR was carried out with 60 Vbeta primers and 13 Jbeta primers. Libraries were prepared by immunoSEQ multiplex PCR; TCRdb keeps only in-frame clonotypes and omits some of them. The sample lists roughly 120,000 clones, 84% occurring once. The data were taken from a study of cytomegalovirus exposure and HLA in healthy donors. Study-wide results and caveats: Associated with cytomegalovirus, according to the listing, were 150 to 200 TCR beta chains. Presence/absence analyses assumed roughly uniform sequencing depth across donors. In a later analysis, most CMV-associated TCR beta chains appeared HLA-restricted.

The CDR3 has 14 residues. Trimming at V came to 5 bases and at J to 7 bases, leaving 8 bases not matched to a gene. Germline assignment: CDR1 SEHNR and CDR2 FQNEAQ (reference sequence). The TCR was taken from a woman between 18 and 30 years old in good health and CMV-seropositive. This chain uses TRBV7-9 with TRBJ2-7; 10 nucleotides align to TRBD2. The sample consisted of PBMCs. CDR3 region: CASSLGLAAGEQYF. CDR3 DNA: TGTGCCAGCAGCCTCGGACTAGCGGCGGGGGAGCAGTACTTC.